These T cell receptor beta chains were read from a single sample in a study of radiation and T cells in renal cell carcinoma. Sequencing was performed with immunoSEQ multiplex PCR; in TCRdb, only in-frame clones are kept and a portion is missing. The sample carries over 90,000 clones, around 80% recorded once. Source: blood, taken from a patient whose treatment included radiotherapy and nephrectomy. These receptors originate from a man aged 55 to 70 with renal cell carcinoma. The CDR3 runs from the conserved cysteine through the conserved F or W. D genes are given only for firm matches. Clone size, where shown, is once, few, many, or a class for clones that have expanded.

>TRBV23-1|-|TRBJ2-7|TRBD2
CASSQNRFSGKLYEQYF
>TRBV18|-|TRBJ2-3|-
CASSPAGVTDTQYF
>TRBV2|-|TRBJ2-3|-
CASSEALPWAGSTDTQYF
>TRBV19|once|TRBJ2-4|TRBD1
CASSDRQGSDKNIQYF
>TRBV11-2|-|TRBJ2-7|-
CASTNYGRGSYYEQYF
>TRBV19|-|TRBJ2-7|TRBD2
CASSTTSLREQYF
>TRBV7-2|-|TRBJ1-1|-
CASSSRDTRTEAFF
>TRBV6-5|-|TRBJ2-1|TRBD2
CASSPGLAGVEQFF
>TRBV5-1|-|TRBJ2-7|TRBD2
CASSLGENGLAIAYEQYF
>TRBV30|-|TRBJ2-1|-
CAWKGGPTLFNEQFF
>TRBV14|-|TRBJ2-5|-
CASSRGAFKYQETQYF
>TRBV4-2|-|TRBJ2-3|-
CASSQTLRRRLTTDTQYF
>TRBV2|-|TRBJ2-1|TRBD2
CASNPASGRNEQFF
>TRBV29-1|-|TRBJ2-5|TRBD1
CSVGDRGGTQYF
>TRBV5-1|-|TRBJ2-3|-
CASSVNTDTQYF
>TRBV28|-|TRBJ1-1|-
CASSLRPLNTEAFF
>TRBV27|-|TRBJ2-7|-
CASSFSRNSYEQYF
>TRBV7-2|-|TRBJ1-2|-
CASSLARVGRGNYGYTF
>TRBV4-1|-|TRBJ2-1|TRBD2
CASSQAWGSGRAYEQFF